This note documents a single TCR beta chain sequence. Its specificity is not known. Germline V gene sequence: CDR1 SGHTA, CDR2 FQGNSA. The CDR3 sequence is 17 residues long. Losses at the gene ends were 0 bases for V and 3 bases for J; bases not matched to a gene: 8. The source of the sample is a study of T cell responses to AZD1222 COVID-19 vaccine. Study-level results: Only 5 or 6 AZD1222 recipients were seropositive at baseline.

Some clones are missing from TCRdb's copy, which holds only in-frame ones; the method was immunoSEQ multiplex PCR. This sample has about 54,000 clones, with around 92% found just once. The sequence derives from an adult who received the AZD1222 COVID-19 vaccine. Sequencing was performed on peripheral blood, taken 28 days after the second AZD1222 dose. The rearrangement uses TRBV7-2 and TRBJ2-7, with 10 bases fitting TRBD2. CDR3 in DNA: TGTGCCAGCAGCTTAGCGGGGGGGACTAGCGCGTACTACGAGCAGTACTTC. Translating it yields CASSLAGGTSAYYEQYF.